This TCR beta chain originates from a study of T cell responses to AZD1222 COVID-19 vaccine. Regarding the study as a whole: Rises in breadth and depth of Spike-specific TCRs came after two AZD1222 doses. White British people made up most donors, females outnumbered males, and clonal diversity was possibly underestimated.

Trimming pared 10 bases from V and 8 bases from J, leaving 19 bases between. Germline values: CDR1 KGHDR, CDR2 SFDVKD. CDR3 length equals 13 residues. Assay: immunoSEQ multiplex PCR; the TCRdb copy retains only in-frame clones and omits some. The sample gives about 260,000 clones, 80% to 95% of which show up once; around 0.58% is in the top ten. Regarding this clone: Its antigen is unidentified.

The sequence was obtained from an adult in good health. This chain connects TRBV24-1 to TRBJ1-2, with D possibly matching TRBD1 (6 bases). The sample in question was peripheral blood, obtained on day 0 of AZD1222 vaccination. The chain's CDR3 is CATTRGAGEGYTF. The CDR3 bases are TGTGCCACTACTCGAGGGGCAGGGGAGGGCTACACCTTC.